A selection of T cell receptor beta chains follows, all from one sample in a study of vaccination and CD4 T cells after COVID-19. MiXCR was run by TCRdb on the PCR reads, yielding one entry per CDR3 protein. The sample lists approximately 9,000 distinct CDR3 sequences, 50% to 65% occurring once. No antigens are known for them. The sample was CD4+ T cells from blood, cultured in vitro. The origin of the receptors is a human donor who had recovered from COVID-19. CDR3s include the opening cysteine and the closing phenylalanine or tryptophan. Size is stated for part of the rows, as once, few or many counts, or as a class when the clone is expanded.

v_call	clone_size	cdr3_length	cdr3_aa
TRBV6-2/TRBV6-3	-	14	CASSDRHGTGELFF
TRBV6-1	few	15	CASSGDSFPAGPQHF
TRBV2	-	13	CASSDGLQETQYF
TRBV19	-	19	CASSASRSGLASSYNEQFF
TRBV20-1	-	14	CSAGDLSRTGELFF
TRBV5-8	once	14	CASTRTGATYEQYF
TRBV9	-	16	CASSARDIRNGGTQYF
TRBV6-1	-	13	CAISRPNTDTQYF
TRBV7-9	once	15	CASSSGGSRADTQYF
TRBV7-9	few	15	CASSPPGGSSYEQYF
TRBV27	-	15	CASSFGQGATGELFF
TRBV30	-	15	CAWDWKTTGNYEQYF
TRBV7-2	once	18	CASSLAVIRPESSYEQYF
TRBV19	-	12	CARPTANYGYTF
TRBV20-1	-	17	CSARASGRAVNLYEQYF
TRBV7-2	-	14	CASSVAVGNYEQYF
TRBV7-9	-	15	CASSHSSSGNYGYTF
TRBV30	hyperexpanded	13	CAWSVGDNYGYTF
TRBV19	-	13	CASMDRGDTEAFF
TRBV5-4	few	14	CASSPVSSNQPQHF
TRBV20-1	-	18	CSARGPTLLAGSVDTQYF
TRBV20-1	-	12	CSAGGPLYEQYF
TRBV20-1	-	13	CSARDSRGYGYTF
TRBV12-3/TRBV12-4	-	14	CASSKDSTNYGYTF
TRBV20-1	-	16	CSARDPGAGSYNEQFF
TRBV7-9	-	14	CASSPDRAVEKLFF
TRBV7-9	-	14	CASSLITTAYGYTF